The 29 T cell receptor beta chains below were found in one sample sequenced in a study of identical twins. Using its own MiXCR run on the 5' RACE reads, TCRdb lists one record per CDR3 protein. Here the sample spans about 450,000 distinct CDR3 sequences, around 18% being singletons. Sequencing input: naive T cells sorted from blood. The receptors originated from a man aged 45-65 years in good health.

This clonotype has more than one count but fewer than ten. This chain uses TRBV20-1 with TRBJ1-1; no firm D call. Trimming removed 6 bases at V and 4 bases at J, with 15 bases between. From germline, CDR1 is DFQATT and CDR2 SNEGSKA (reference sequence). The CDR3 loop spans 13 amino acids. The CDR3 is CSARFVLSTEAFF. In DNA form, the CDR3 reads TGCAGTGCCCGGTTCGTGTTGAGCACTGAAGCTTTCTTT.

In this sample, this clonotype turned up many times. V and J are TRBV7-9 and TRBJ1-5; tentatively, D is TRBD1 (5 bases). The CDR3 spans 13 residues. V was clipped by 4 bases and J by 10 bases, with 14 bases between them. CDR1 is SEHNR, CDR2 FQNEAQ, per germline (reference sequence). The CDR3 loop reads CASSSMGGSPQHF. The CDR3 DNA sequence: TGTGCCAGCAGCTCCATGGGGGGAAGCCCCCAGCATTTT.

Only a few counts were recorded for this clonotype. J is TRBJ1-5 and V is TRBV6-1; D not certain. The CDR3 is 15 amino acids. Trimming pared 7 bases from V and 0 bases from J, leaving 13 bases between. Germline V gives CDR1 MNHNS, CDR2 SASEGT. The CDR3 bases are TGTGCCAGCAAAAACATCGGGTCTAGCAATCAGCCCCAGCATTTT. It codes for CASKNIGSSNQPQHF.

This chain joins TRBV5-1 and TRBJ2-1; D uncertain. Germline-derived CDR1 and CDR2 are SGHRS and YFSETQ. There are 14 residues in the CDR3. Trimming removed 5 bases from V and 10 bases from J, with 19 bases in between. The CDR3 reads CASSLLASTGEQFF. CDR3 DNA: TGCGCCAGCAGTCTTTTAGCCTCAACTGGGGAGCAGTTCTTC.

DNA of the CDR3: TGTGCCAGCAGTTCACCGGCTAGCGGGATACCCAATGAGCAGTTCTTC. Residues: CASSSPASGIPNEQFF. The gene calls are TRBV27 and TRBJ2-1, with TRBD2 identical over 9 bases. Germline lookup yields CDR1 MNHEY and CDR2 SMNVEV (reference sequence). Trimming at V came to 4 bases and at J to 6 bases, leaving 10 bases not matched to a gene. This CDR3 is 16 amino acids long.

This clonotype was detected ten times or more. CDR3 sequence (DNA): TGTGCCAGCAGCCAAGTTAGCGGGAGGGCCTTGGTTGAGCAGTTCTTC. Its protein product is CASSQVSGRALVEQFF. The chain uses TRBV4-2 and TRBJ2-1; TRBD2 aligns across 11 bases. Looked up from germline, CDR1 is LGHNA and CDR2 is YNFKEQ. The CDR3 loop spans 16 amino acids. With V trimmed by 1 base and J by 9 bases, 8 bases remained unmatched.

This clonotype was observed a few times. The CDR3: CASSLSGPINYEQYF. The CDR3 DNA reads TGTGCCAGCAGCTTGTCAGGCCCTATAAACTACGAGCAGTACTTC. The chain couples TRBV5-5 to TRBJ2-7, with D uncertain. The CDR3 spans 15 residues. In germline, CDR1 is SGHKS, CDR2 YYEKEE (reference sequence). V shed 1 base and J shed 3 bases, with 14 bases lying between them.

J is TRBJ2-3 and V is TRBV20-1; 8 nucleotides match TRBD2. Trimming took 3 bases from V and 10 from J; bases not matched to a gene: 18. Germline assignment: CDR1 DFQATT and CDR2 SNEGSKA (reference sequence). CDR3 length: 16 amino acids. CDR3 bases: TGCAGTGCTAGGGATCCCGGGACTAGAGGGTTCTCTGCGCAGTATTTT. It translates to CSARDPGTRGFSAQYF.

This chain links TRBV6-5 with TRBJ2-5; D perhaps matches TRBD1 (6 bases). Trimming took 2 bases from V and 2 from J, leaving 9 bases between them. CDR3 length: 14 amino acids. The V gene's germline CDR1 is MNHEY and CDR2 SVGAGI. The CDR3: CASSYHGQQETQYF. As DNA, the CDR3 is TGTGCCAGCAGTTACCACGGACAGCAAGAGACCCAGTACTTC.

This chain joins TRBV5-6 and TRBJ2-2; TRBD2 matches at 7 bases. After removal of 0 bases from V and 5 bases from J, the junction contained 4 bases not matched to a gene. Germline lookup yields CDR1 SGHDT and CDR2 YYEEEE. The CDR3 is made up of 15 amino acids. CDR3 nucleotides: TGTGCCAGCAGCTTGGCGAATAGCGGGACCGGGGAGCTGTTTTTT. It translates to CASSLANSGTGELFF.

This clonotype was observed a few times. V and J are TRBV5-6 and TRBJ2-7; D might be TRBD2 (6 bases). The V gene lost 4 bases and the J gene lost 7 bases, with 27 bases spanning the gap. In germline, CDR1 is SGHDT, CDR2 YYEEEE. The CDR3 length is 17 residues. In DNA form, the CDR3 reads TGTGCCAGCAGCCAAGCGGGTGGTTTTTTTGGATCGGAAGAGCAGTACTTC. Amino acid sequence: CASSQAGGFFGSEEQYF.

In this sample, this clonotype turned up many times. The chain is built from TRBV5-1 and TRBJ1-3; tentatively, D is TRBD1 (6 bases). From germline, CDR1 is SGHRS and CDR2 YFSETQ. The CDR3 covers 15 residues. V lost 4 bases and J 1 base, leaving 12 bases between the germline ends. CDR3 residues: CASSDQGQSGNTIYF. CDR3 DNA sequence: TGCGCCAGCAGCGATCAGGGGCAGTCTGGAAACACCATATATTTT.

The chain combines TRBV15 with TRBJ1-5; tentative D call: TRBD1 (5 bases). The V end lost 5 bases, the J end lost 5 bases, and 19 bases lay between the germline ends. Germline lookup yields CDR1 LNHNV and CDR2 YYDKDF (reference sequence). The CDR3 totals 16 residues. This chain's CDR3 is CATSPENQGVDQPQHF. The CDR3 DNA is TGTGCCACCAGCCCGGAAAATCAGGGAGTGGATCAGCCCCAGCATTTT.

This clonotype was detected many times. The rearrangement uses TRBV4-3 and TRBJ2-7; possible D gene TRBD1, 6 bases. CDR3 length: 13 residues. V was trimmed by 1 base and J by 4 bases, leaving 8 bases between them. In germline, CDR1 is LGHNA, CDR2 YSLEER. Here the CDR3 DNA reads TGCGCCAGCAGCCAAGGACAGGCATACGAGCAGTACTTC. Translation gives CASSQGQAYEQYF.

This clonotype was counted between two and nine times. The chain is built from TRBV12-3 or TRBV12-4 and TRBJ2-2; D perhaps matches TRBD1 (6 bases). The CDR3 extends over 17 amino acids. Trimming pared 2 bases from V and 4 bases from J, leaving 17 bases between. The CDR3 DNA sequence: TGTGCCAGCAGTTTAAGCGCAGGACAGTACCGCACCGGGGAGCTGTTTTTT. Translating gives CASSLSAGQYRTGELFF.

The rearrangement links TRBV29-1 to TRBJ2-3; D unclear. CDR3 length: 11 residues. The V end lost 6 bases, the J end lost 4 bases, and 8 bases lay between the germline ends. Germline V gene lookup returns CDR1 SQVTM and CDR2 ANQGSEA. As DNA, the CDR3 is TGCAGCGTCCCTAGGCCAGATACGCAGTATTTT. Residues: CSVPRPDTQYF.

This clonotype was detected a few times. The chain is built from TRBV2 and TRBJ2-1, with D possibly TRBD1 on 6 matching bases. V lost 7 bases, J lost 8 bases, and 18 bases lay in between. There are 14 residues in the CDR3. Germline V gene data show CDR1 as SNHLY and CDR2 as FYNNEI. CDR3 sequence reads: CASNGAQGQYEQFF. The CDR3 region has the DNA TGTGCCAGCAACGGAGCCCAGGGGCAATATGAGCAGTTCTTC.

The chain has TRBV29-1 and TRBJ2-3, with 8 bases lining up with TRBD1. The CDR3 runs to 15 residues. The germline gives CDR1 SQVTM, CDR2 ANQGSEA. V gave up 3 bases and J gave up 4 bases; unmatched junction bases: 9. The CDR3 DNA is TGCAGCGTTGAGGCCTACAGGGGGTCGGCAGATACGCAGTATTTT. This gives the protein CSVEAYRGSADTQYF.

This rearrangement joins TRBV10-3 to TRBJ2-1; 9 bases are a match to TRBD1. CDR3 length equals 19 residues. V shed 0 bases, J shed 3 bases, and the junction held 12 bases outside the gene matches. Germline lookup yields CDR1 ENHRY and CDR2 SYGVKD. DNA of the CDR3: TGTGCCATCAGTGAGTCGATCTTTCTGGGACAGGGTATCTACAATGAGCAGTTCTTC. Translated: CAISESIFLGQGIYNEQFF.

The sample holds many counts of this clonotype. V usage is TRBV14 and J usage is TRBJ2-1; 9 bases are shared with TRBD2. This CDR3 is 16 amino acids long. V was pared by 4 bases and J by 0 bases, with 4 bases of the junction left unmatched. Germline assignment: CDR1 SGHDN and CDR2 FVKESK. The CDR3 here is CASSPLAGSSYNEQFF. The CDR3 nucleotides read TGTGCCAGCAGCCCCCTAGCGGGAAGCTCCTACAATGAGCAGTTCTTC.

The chain is built from TRBV4-3 and TRBJ2-7; 14 nucleotides agree with TRBD2. Trimming at V came to 4 bases and at J to 6 bases, leaving 5 bases not matched to a gene. Germline-derived CDR1 and CDR2 are LGHNA and YSLEER. This CDR3 is 15 amino acids long. The chain's CDR3 is CASSRTGLAGAEQYF. In DNA, the CDR3 is TGCGCCAGCAGCCGAACGGGACTAGCGGGAGCCGAGCAGTACTTC.

The rearrangement uses TRBV27 and TRBJ2-7; 8 positions agree with TRBD2. Germline assignment: CDR1 MNHEY and CDR2 SMNVEV (reference sequence). This CDR3 spans 16 amino acids. The V segment lost 10 bases and the J segment 6 bases; nucleotides outside the gene matches: 20. The CDR3 DNA follows: TGTGCCACCTCCCGGGATGGGACGGGAGGGCCGGGCGAGCAGTACTTC. Translating it yields CATSRDGTGGPGEQYF.

The table lists this clonotype with a few counts. The V and J genes are TRBV20-1 and TRBJ2-5; 9 bases are shared with TRBD2. Germline V gene data show CDR1 as DFQATT and CDR2 as SNEGSKA (reference sequence). V lost 6 bases, J lost 4 bases, and 12 bases stayed unmatched. This CDR3 comprises 15 residues. CDR3 sequence reads: CSALTSRGGLETQYF. For the CDR3, the DNA is TGCAGTGCCTTAACGTCGCGGGGGGGCCTAGAGACCCAGTACTTC.

The rearrangement joins TRBV5-1 to TRBJ1-1; D is ambiguous. Germline V CDR1 and CDR2: SGHRS, YFSETQ. The CDR3 is 14 residues long. V was cut by 4 bases and J by 1 base, with 11 bases left in between. CDR3 sequence: CASSRRASNTEAFF. Written as DNA, the CDR3 is TGCGCCAGCAGCAGGCGGGCCTCGAACACTGAAGCTTTCTTT.

This clonotype was found many times. V gene TRBV9 combines with J gene TRBJ1-3; D is uncertain. The CDR3 consists of 15 residues. Trimming removed 4 bases at V and 0 bases at J, with 11 bases between. Germline V gene lookup returns CDR1 SGDLS and CDR2 YYNGEE. DNA for the CDR3: TGTGCCAGCAGCCTCACGGGGAGCTCTGGAAACACCATATATTTT. Translated: CASSLTGSSGNTIYF.

This clonotype has at least ten counts. This chain connects TRBV3-1 to TRBJ2-7, with no clear D. Germline V gene sequence: CDR1 LGHDT, CDR2 YNNKEL (reference sequence). Trimming took 0 bases from V and 0 from J, leaving 12 bases between them. The CDR3 covers 16 residues. The CDR3 sequence is CASSQDNPANSYEQYF. Written as DNA, the CDR3 is TGTGCCAGCAGCCAAGATAACCCGGCAAACTCCTACGAGCAGTACTTC.

A few counts support this clonotype. The chain uses TRBV5-5 and TRBJ2-1, with D uncertain. Trimming left V 7 bases short and J 6 bases short, with 14 bases between. Germline assignment: CDR1 SGHKS and CDR2 YYEKEE (reference sequence). The CDR3 sequence is 13 residues long. The CDR3: CASRFLGGNEQFF. CDR3 nucleotides: TGTGCCAGCCGTTTCTTGGGCGGCAATGAGCAGTTCTTC.

Ten or more counts support this clonotype. This chain's CDR3 is CASSWGGRTDTQYF. The CDR3 coding sequence is TGTGCCAGCAGCTGGGGCGGCCGCACAGATACGCAGTATTTT. The rearrangement links TRBV9 to TRBJ2-3; TRBD1 might be the D (5 bases). The V end was cut by 4 bases, the J end by 1 base, with 10 bases between. The CDR3 totals 14 residues. Looked up from germline, CDR1 is SGDLS and CDR2 is YYNGEE. Full variable domain (missing parts from reference TRBV9 and TRBJ2-3): DSGVTQTPKHLITATGQRVTLRCSPRSGDLSVYWYQQSLDQGLQFLIQYYNGEERAKGNILERFSAQQFPDLHSELNLSSLELGDSALYFCASSWGGRTDTQYFGPGTRLTVL.

This chain connects TRBV7-2 to TRBJ1-3; D remains unclear. This CDR3 is built from 15 residues. The germline CDR1 and CDR2 sequences are SGHTA and FQGNSA. The V end lost 5 bases, the J end lost 0 bases, and 11 bases lay between the germline ends. The CDR3 loop reads CASSLLQNSGNTIYF. Written as DNA, the CDR3 is TGTGCCAGCAGCCTCTTACAGAACTCTGGAAACACCATATATTTT.